The 4 T cell receptor beta chains listed next were all sequenced from one sample in a study of OX40 agonist ivuxolimab in advanced cancers. Sequencing was performed with immunoSEQ multiplex PCR; in TCRdb, only in-frame clones are kept and a portion is missing. The sample lists 71,000 or so clones; more than 70% were seen once. The source was CD4+ or CD8+ T cells sorted from blood, collected in a trial of the OX40 agonist ivuxolimab. The receptors come from an adult with an advanced solid tumor such as melanoma, head and neck, liver or kidney cancer.

The chain uses TRBV6-6 and TRBJ2-2; 10 nucleotides align to TRBD1. Germline CDR1 and CDR2: MNHNY and SVGAGI (reference sequence). This CDR3 comprises 16 residues. V lost 3 bases and J lost 5; bases outside the gene matches: 6. Here the CDR3 DNA reads TGTGCCAGCAGTTATCACCGGGACAGGGGAACCGGGGAGCTGTTTTTT. It encodes CASSYHRDRGTGELFF.

The V and J genes are TRBV9 and TRBJ2-3; TRBD2 matches at 8 bases. CDR1 and CDR2 (germline): SGDLS, YYNGEE. Trimming removed 4 bases from V and 6 bases from J; junction bases left unmatched: 13. The CDR3 covers 16 residues. The CDR3, as DNA: TGTGCCAGCAGCCCAGGACGGGGACTAGATCGGGATACGCAGTATTTT. Protein product: CASSPGRGLDRDTQYF.

The rearrangement joins TRBV9 to TRBJ2-2; tentative D call: TRBD1 (6 bases). The germline gives CDR1 SGDLS, CDR2 YYNGEE. V was clipped by 4 bases and J by 1 base, with 17 bases between them. This CDR3 spans 17 amino acids. The CDR3 reads CASSSSGTNENTGELFF. The CDR3 DNA reads TGTGCCAGCAGCTCCTCCGGGACAAATGAGAACACCGGGGAGCTGTTTTTT.

The chain is built from TRBV27 and TRBJ1-1; D not resolved. The V and J ends lost 4 bases and 1 base respectively, with 7 bases between them. The length of the CDR3 is 13 residues. Germline V lookup: CDR1 MNHEY, CDR2 SMNVEV (reference sequence). The CDR3 sequence is CASSWNPNTEAFF. CDR3 DNA: TGTGCCAGCAGTTGGAATCCGAACACTGAAGCTTTCTTT.